This T cell receptor beta chain was obtained from a study of cytomegalovirus exposure and HLA in healthy donors. PCR amplification relied on 60 Vbeta primers (plus 13 Jbeta primers). TCRdb keeps only in-frame clones here, not all; method: immunoSEQ multiplex PCR. This listing includes approximately 110,000 clones. The germline gives CDR1 WSHSY, CDR2 SAAADI. V shed 7 bases, J shed 4 bases, and the junction held 8 bases outside the gene matches. The CDR3 extends over 17 amino acids. The chain recombines TRBV10-2 with TRBJ2-1; TRBD2 matches 15 bases. The sample was PBMCs. The clonotype originates from a man younger than 35 in good health and CMV-seronegative. The CDR3 DNA is TGCGCCAGCAAAGGACTAGCGGGAGGGCCGGGGTACAATGAGCAGTTCTTC. Protein: CASKGLAGGPGYNEQFF.